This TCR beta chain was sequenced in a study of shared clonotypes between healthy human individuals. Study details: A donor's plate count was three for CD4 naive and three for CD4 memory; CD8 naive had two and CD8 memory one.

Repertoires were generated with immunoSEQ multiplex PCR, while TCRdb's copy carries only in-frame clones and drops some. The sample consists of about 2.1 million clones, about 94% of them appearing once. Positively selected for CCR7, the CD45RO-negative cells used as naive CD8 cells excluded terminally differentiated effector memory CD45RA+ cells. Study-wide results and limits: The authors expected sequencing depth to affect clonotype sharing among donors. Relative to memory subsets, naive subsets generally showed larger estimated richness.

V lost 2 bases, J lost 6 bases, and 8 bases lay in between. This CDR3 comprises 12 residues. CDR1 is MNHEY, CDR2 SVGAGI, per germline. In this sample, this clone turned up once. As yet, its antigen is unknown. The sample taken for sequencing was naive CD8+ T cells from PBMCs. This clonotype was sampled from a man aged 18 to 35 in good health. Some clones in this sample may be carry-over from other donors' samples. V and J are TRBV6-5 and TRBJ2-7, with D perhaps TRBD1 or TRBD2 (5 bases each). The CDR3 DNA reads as TGTGCCAGCAGTTACACGGGGCTCGAGCAGTACTTC. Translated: CASSYTGLEQYF.